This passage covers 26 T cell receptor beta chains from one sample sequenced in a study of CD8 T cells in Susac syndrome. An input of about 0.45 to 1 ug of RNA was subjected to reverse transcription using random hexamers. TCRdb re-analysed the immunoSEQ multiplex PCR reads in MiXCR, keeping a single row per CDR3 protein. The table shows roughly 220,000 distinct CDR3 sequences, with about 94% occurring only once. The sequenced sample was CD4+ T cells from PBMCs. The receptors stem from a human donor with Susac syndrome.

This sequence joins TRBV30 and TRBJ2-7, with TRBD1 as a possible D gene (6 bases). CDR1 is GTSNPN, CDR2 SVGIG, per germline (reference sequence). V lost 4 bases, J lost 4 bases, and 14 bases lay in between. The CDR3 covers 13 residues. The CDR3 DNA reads TGTGCCTGGATCCGCCGGGACAAGTACGAGCAGTACTTC. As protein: CAWIRRDKYEQYF.

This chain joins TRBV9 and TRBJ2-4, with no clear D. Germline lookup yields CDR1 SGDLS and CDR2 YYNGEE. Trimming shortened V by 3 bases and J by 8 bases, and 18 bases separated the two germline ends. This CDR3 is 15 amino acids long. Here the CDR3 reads CASSALTGPGDIQYF. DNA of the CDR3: TGTGCCAGCAGCGCACTAACCGGGCCTGGGGACATTCAGTACTTC.

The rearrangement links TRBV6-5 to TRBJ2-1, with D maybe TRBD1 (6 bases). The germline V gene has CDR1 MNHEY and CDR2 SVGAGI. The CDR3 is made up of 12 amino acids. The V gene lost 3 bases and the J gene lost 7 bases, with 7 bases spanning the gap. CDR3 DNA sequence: TGTGCCAGCAGTTATCAGGGGAATGAGCAGTTCTTC. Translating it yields CASSYQGNEQFF.

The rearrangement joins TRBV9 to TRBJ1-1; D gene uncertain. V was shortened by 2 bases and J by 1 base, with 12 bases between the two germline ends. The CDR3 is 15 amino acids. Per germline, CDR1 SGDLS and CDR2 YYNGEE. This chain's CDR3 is CASSVAGASNTEAFF. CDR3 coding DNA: TGTGCCAGCAGCGTTGCAGGAGCCTCGAACACTGAAGCTTTCTTT.

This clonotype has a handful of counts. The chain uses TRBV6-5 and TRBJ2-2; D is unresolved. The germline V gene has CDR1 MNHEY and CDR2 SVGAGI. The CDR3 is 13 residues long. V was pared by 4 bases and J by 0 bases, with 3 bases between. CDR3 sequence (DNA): TGTGCCAGCAGTTCTCCGAACACCGGGGAGCTGTTTTTT. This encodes CASSSPNTGELFF.

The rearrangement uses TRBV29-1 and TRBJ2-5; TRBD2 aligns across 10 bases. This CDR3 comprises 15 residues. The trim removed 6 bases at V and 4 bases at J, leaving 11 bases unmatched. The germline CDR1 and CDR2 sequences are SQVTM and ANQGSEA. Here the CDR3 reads CSVKGPSGGGETQYF. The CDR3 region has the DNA TGCAGCGTGAAAGGCCCTAGCGGGGGTGGAGAGACCCAGTACTTC.

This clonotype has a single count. CDR3 nucleotides: TGCAGTGCTAGACAGGGTGTTACCTATGGCTACACCTTC. Translation gives CSARQGVTYGYTF. The J gene is TRBJ1-2, the V gene TRBV20-1, with D possibly matching TRBD1 (5 bases). CDR1 is DFQATT, CDR2 SNEGSKA, per germline (reference sequence). Trimming cost V 2 bases and J 4 bases, with 11 bases left between them. The CDR3 is 13 residues long.

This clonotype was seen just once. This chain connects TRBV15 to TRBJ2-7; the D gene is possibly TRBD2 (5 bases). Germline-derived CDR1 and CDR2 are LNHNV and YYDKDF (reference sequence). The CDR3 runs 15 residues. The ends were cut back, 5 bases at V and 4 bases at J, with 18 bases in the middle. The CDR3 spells CATSLIGRNSYEQYF. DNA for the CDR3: TGTGCCACCAGCCTAATTGGGAGAAACTCTTACGAGCAGTACTTC.

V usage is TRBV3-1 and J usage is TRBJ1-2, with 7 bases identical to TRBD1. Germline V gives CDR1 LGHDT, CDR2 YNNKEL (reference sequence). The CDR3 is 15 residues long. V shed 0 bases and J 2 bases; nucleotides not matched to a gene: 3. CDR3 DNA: TGTGCCAGCAGCCAAGATCCACAGGGGAACTATGGCTACACCTTC. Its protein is CASSQDPQGNYGYTF. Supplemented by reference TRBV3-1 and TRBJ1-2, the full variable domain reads DTAVSQTPKYLVTQMGNDKSIKCEQNLGHDTMYWYKQDSKKFLKIMFSYNNKELIINETVPNRFSPKSPDKAHLNLHINSLELGDSAVYFCASSQDPQGNYGYTFGSGTRLTVV.

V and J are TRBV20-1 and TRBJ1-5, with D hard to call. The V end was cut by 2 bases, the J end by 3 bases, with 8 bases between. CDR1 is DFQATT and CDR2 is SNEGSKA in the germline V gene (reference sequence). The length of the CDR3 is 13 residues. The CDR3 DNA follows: TGCAGTGCTAGATACAGTGACAATCAGCCCCAGCATTTT. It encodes CSARYSDNQPQHF.

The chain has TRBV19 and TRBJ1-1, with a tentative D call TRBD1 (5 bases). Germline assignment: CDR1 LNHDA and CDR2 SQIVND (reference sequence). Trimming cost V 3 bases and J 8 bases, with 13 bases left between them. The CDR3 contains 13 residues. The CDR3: CASSISQSGEAFF. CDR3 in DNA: TGTGCCAGTAGTATCTCCCAGTCAGGGGAAGCTTTCTTT.

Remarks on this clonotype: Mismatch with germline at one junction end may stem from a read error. In DNA form, the CDR3 reads TGTGCCGGGAGCGGGGACAGGGGGCAAGGGGAGCTGTTTTTT. The encoded protein is CAGSGDRGQGELFF. The chain joins TRBV30 to TRBJ2-2; TRBD1 matches at 12 bases. The CDR3 extends over 14 amino acids. Germline V gives CDR1 GTSNPN, CDR2 SVGIG (reference sequence). Filled out from reference TRBV30 and TRBJ2-2, the complete variable domain reads SQTIHQWPATLVQPVGSPLSLECTVEGTSNPNLYWYRQAAGRGLQLLFYSVGIGQISSEVPQNLSASRPQDRQFILSSKKLLLSDSGFYLCAGSGDRGQGELFFGEGSRLTVL.

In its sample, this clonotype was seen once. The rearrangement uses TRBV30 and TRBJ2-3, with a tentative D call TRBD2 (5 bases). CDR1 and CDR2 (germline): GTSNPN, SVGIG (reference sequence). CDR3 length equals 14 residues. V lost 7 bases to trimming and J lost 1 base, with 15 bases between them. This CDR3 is CALDPAGGTDTQYF. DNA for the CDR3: TGTGCCTTGGACCCGGCGGGTGGCACAGATACGCAGTATTTT.

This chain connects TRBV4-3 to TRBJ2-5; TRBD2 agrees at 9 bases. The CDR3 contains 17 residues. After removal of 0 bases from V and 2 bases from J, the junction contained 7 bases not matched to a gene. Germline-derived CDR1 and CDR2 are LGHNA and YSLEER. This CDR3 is CASSQDFRGLAQETQYF. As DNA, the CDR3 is TGCGCCAGCAGCCAAGATTTCCGCGGACTAGCGCAAGAGACCCAGTACTTC.

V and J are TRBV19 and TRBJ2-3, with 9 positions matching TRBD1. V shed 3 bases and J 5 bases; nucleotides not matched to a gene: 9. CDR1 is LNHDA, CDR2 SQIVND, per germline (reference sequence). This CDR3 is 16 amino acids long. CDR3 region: CASSIGTGIQQDTQYF. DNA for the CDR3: TGTGCCAGTAGTATCGGGACAGGGATTCAACAAGATACGCAGTATTTT.

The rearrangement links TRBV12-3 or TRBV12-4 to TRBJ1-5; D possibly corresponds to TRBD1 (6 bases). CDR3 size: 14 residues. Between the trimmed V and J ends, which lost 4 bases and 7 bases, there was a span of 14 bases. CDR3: CASSSIHRDQPQHF. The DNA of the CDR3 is TGTGCCAGCAGTTCGATCCACAGGGACCAGCCCCAGCATTTT.

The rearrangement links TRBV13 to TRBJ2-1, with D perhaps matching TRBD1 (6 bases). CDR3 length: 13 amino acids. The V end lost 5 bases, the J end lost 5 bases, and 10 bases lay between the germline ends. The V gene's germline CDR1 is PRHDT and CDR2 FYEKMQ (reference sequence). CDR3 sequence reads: CASSLGTNNEQFF. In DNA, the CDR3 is TGTGCCAGCAGCCTCGGGACAAACAATGAGCAGTTCTTC.

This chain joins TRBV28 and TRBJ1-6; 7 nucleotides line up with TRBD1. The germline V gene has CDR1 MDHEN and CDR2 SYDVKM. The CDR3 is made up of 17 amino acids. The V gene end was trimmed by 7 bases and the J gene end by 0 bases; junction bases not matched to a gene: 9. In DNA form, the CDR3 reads TGTGCCAGCAACCCGCAACCAGGGGGCTCCTATAATTCACCCCTCCACTTT. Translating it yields CASNPQPGGSYNSPLHF.

This chain's CDR3 is CASSLGQRGDSAQYF. CDR3 nucleotide sequence: TGCGCCAGCAGCTTGGGACAGCGGGGGGACTCTGCGCAGTATTTT. This sequence joins TRBV5-1 and TRBJ2-3; 9 positions match TRBD2. Germline CDR1 reads SGHRS; CDR2 reads YFSETQ. V lost 0 bases to trimming and J lost 10 bases; unmatched junction nucleotides: 9. This CDR3 has 15 amino acids.

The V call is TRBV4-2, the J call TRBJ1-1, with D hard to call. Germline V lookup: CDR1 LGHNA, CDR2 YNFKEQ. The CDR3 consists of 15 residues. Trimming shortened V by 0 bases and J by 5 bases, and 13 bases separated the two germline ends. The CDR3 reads CASSQDQVGGTEAFF. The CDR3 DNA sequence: TGTGCCAGCAGCCAAGATCAAGTCGGTGGAACTGAAGCTTTCTTT.

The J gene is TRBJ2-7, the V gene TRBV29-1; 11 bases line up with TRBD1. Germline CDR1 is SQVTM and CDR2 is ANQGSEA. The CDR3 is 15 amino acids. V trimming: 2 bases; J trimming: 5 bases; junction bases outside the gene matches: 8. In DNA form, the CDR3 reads TGCAGCGTTGAATGGCCGGGACAGGGGGTGGACGAGCAGTACTTC. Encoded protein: CSVEWPGQGVDEQYF.

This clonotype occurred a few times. CDR3 in amino acids: CASSQATGWSGYTF. CDR3 DNA: TGCGCCAGCAGCCAGGCAACAGGGTGGTCTGGCTACACCTTC. The chain has TRBV4-1 and TRBJ1-2; D perhaps matches TRBD1 (6 bases). The germline V gene encodes CDR1 MGHRA and CDR2 YSYEKL. V was shortened by 3 bases and J by 7 bases, with 15 bases between the two germline ends. The CDR3 is made up of 14 amino acids.

The DNA of the CDR3 is TGTGCCAGCAAAGCAGGGCCAGCGGCCACGTCCTACGAGCAGTACTTC. Protein: CASKAGPAATSYEQYF. The V gene is TRBV28, the J gene TRBJ2-7; D assignment may be TRBD1 or TRBD2 (5 bases each). Germline CDR1 MDHEN, CDR2 SYDVKM. Trimming cost V 7 bases and J 1 base, with 20 bases left between them. This CDR3 comprises 16 residues. Full variable domain (remainder filled in from reference TRBV28 and TRBJ2-7): DVKVTQSSRYLVKRTGEKVFLECVQDMDHENMFWYRQDPGLGLRLIYFSYDVKMKEKGDIPEGYSVSREKKERFSLILESASTNQTSMYLCASKAGPAATSYEQYFGPGTRLTVT.

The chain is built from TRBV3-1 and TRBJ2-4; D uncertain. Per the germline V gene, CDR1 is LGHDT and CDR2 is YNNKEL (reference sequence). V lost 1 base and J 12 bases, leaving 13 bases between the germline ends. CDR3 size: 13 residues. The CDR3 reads CASSQGEQTGQYF. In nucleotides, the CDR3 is TGTGCCAGCAGCCAAGGCGAACAGACGGGTCAGTACTTC.

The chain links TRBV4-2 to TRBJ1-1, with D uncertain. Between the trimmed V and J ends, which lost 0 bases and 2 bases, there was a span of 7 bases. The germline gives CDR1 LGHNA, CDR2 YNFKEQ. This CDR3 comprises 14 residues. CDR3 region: CASSQESKNTEAFF. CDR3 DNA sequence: TGTGCCAGCAGCCAAGAGTCGAAAAACACTGAAGCTTTCTTT.

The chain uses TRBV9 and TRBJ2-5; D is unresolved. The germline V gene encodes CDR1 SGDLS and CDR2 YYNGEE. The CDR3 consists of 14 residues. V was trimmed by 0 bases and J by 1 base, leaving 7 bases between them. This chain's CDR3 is CASSVGPSQETQYF. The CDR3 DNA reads TGTGCCAGCAGCGTAGGTCCCAGCCAAGAGACCCAGTACTTC.